These 21 T cell receptor beta chains were all obtained from the same sample, sequenced in a study of memory CD8 T cells in hepatitis C reinfection. As to time point: late/post reinfection, 12 to 24 weeks after detection. The sorted cells went straight to TCR sequencing with no prior in vitro expansion. Some clones are missing from TCRdb's copy, which holds only in-frame ones; the method was immunoSEQ multiplex PCR. Of 45,000 to 50,000 clones listed, about 88% are singletons. The specimen was naive CD8+ T cells sorted from blood. These receptors were taken from a man between 18 and 29 years old with hepatitis C virus infection.

The CDR3 sequence: CASSQDRGLVTYEQYF. DNA of the CDR3: TGCGCCAGCAGCCAAGATCGGGGACTAGTCACCTACGAGCAGTACTTC. This rearrangement joins TRBV4-1 to TRBJ2-7, with 8 bases aligning to TRBD2. The CDR3 runs 16 residues. Trimming removed 0 bases from V and 2 bases from J; junction bases left unmatched: 6. Germline V lookup: CDR1 MGHRA, CDR2 YSYEKL.

This clone was found a few times. The sample has other DNA sequences that encode this CDR3 too. The chain carries TRBV4-1 and TRBJ1-4, with no clear D. V was shortened by 0 bases and J by 0 bases, with 5 bases between the two germline ends. The germline V gene encodes CDR1 MGHRA and CDR2 YSYEKL. This CDR3 has 15 amino acids. CDR3 nucleotide sequence: TGCGCCAGCAGCCAAGAGGCCGCAACTAATGAAAAACTGTTTTTT. This codes for CASSQEAATNEKLFF.

This clone was observed a single time. This rearrangement joins TRBV7-3 to TRBJ2-2; D is possibly TRBD2 (5 bases). The CDR3 is 19 residues long. CDR1 and CDR2 from the germline V gene are SGHTA and FQGTGA. V was clipped by 2 bases and J by 2 bases, with 21 bases between them. The CDR3 loop reads CASSLFGFGRDRNTGELFF. As DNA, the CDR3 is TGTGCCAGCAGCTTATTCGGGTTCGGACGGGATAGAAACACCGGGGAGCTGTTTTTT. Drawing the rest from reference TRBV7-3 and TRBJ2-2, the complete variable domain is GAGVSQTPSNKVTEKGKYVELRCDPISGHTALYWYRQSLGQGPEFLIYFQGTGAADDSGLPNDRFFAVRPEGSVSTLKIQRTERGDSAVYLCASSLFGFGRDRNTGELFFGEGSRLTVL.

The V gene is TRBV6-1, the J gene TRBJ2-2, with D perhaps matching TRBD1 (5 bases). V was cut by 6 bases and J by 3 bases, with 14 bases left in between. This CDR3 contains 15 residues. Per germline, CDR1 MNHNS and CDR2 SASEGT. The CDR3 DNA is TGTGCCAGCAGATGGGGCTCTAAGGACACCGGGGAGCTGTTTTTT. Translating gives CASRWGSKDTGELFF.

The V call is TRBV19, the J call TRBJ1-5; D perhaps matches TRBD1 (5 bases). The germline V gene has CDR1 LNHDA and CDR2 SQIVND (reference sequence). This CDR3 has 16 residues. Trimming pared 4 bases from V and 5 bases from J, leaving 18 bases between. The CDR3 DNA reads TGTGCCAGTAGTACCCTTGTCGGGGGTGGGGATCAGCCCCAGCATTTT. Translated, it gives CASSTLVGGGDQPQHF.

The rearrangement links TRBV7-9 to TRBJ1-6, with D hard to call. In germline, CDR1 is SEHNR, CDR2 FQNEAQ (reference sequence). Trimming cost V 1 base and J 7 bases, with 8 bases left between them. This CDR3 comprises 14 residues. The CDR3 nucleotides read TGTGCCAGCAGCTTAGTTACGGGGAATTCACCCCTCCACTTT. Translation: CASSLVTGNSPLHF.

This sequence joins TRBV7-8 and TRBJ1-1, with 7 bases identical to TRBD1. This CDR3 spans 16 amino acids. Looked up from germline, CDR1 is SGHVS and CDR2 is FQNEAQ. The V and J ends lost 5 bases and 3 bases, in that order; junction bases with no gene match: 12. The DNA for the CDR3 is TGTGCCAGCAGCCCGAAGCGAGCAGGGACAGACACTGAAGCTTTCTTT. It encodes CASSPKRAGTDTEAFF.

V gene TRBV4-1 combines with J gene TRBJ2-7; 13 nucleotides line up with TRBD2. This CDR3 is built from 17 residues. The germline gives CDR1 MGHRA, CDR2 YSYEKL. V shed 4 bases, J shed 0 bases, and the junction held 6 bases outside the gene matches. CDR3 nucleotides: TGCGCCAGCAGCCCCGCTACTAGCGGGAGGGCCTCCTACGAGCAGTACTTC. It translates to CASSPATSGRASYEQYF.

V is TRBV6-1 and J is TRBJ2-1; D possibly corresponds to TRBD2 (7 bases). CDR1 and CDR2 from the germline V gene are MNHNS and SASEGT. V lost 3 bases and J lost 4, with 25 bases in between. The CDR3 has 19 amino acids. The chain's CDR3 is CASSEHSMLRGEGYNEQFF. The CDR3 nucleotides are TGTGCCAGCAGTGAGCATAGCATGTTAAGGGGGGAGGGATACAATGAGCAGTTCTTC.

This chain links TRBV18 with TRBJ1-1, with D maybe TRBD1 (6 bases). The CDR3 spans 15 residues. V lost 2 bases to trimming and J lost 1 base, with 11 bases between them. Germline V lookup: CDR1 KGHSH, CDR2 LQKENI. The CDR3 DNA reads TGTGCCAGCTCACCAGGGGGCATATCGAACACTGAAGCTTTCTTT. It yields the protein CASSPGGISNTEAFF.

V and J are TRBV6-6 and TRBJ2-1; D is unresolved. The CDR3 is 13 residues long. Trimming cost V 2 bases and J 7 bases, with 9 bases left between them. Germline assignment: CDR1 MNHNY and CDR2 SVGAGI (reference sequence). CDR3 sequence (DNA): TGTGCCAGCAGTTACATGGGCCGGAATGAGCAGTTCTTC. Translation gives CASSYMGRNEQFF.

The J gene is TRBJ1-4, the V gene TRBV4-1, with D possibly being TRBD1 (6 bases). The CDR3 extends over 14 amino acids. Germline V CDR1 and CDR2: MGHRA, YSYEKL. V lost 3 bases to trimming and J lost 8 bases, with 13 bases between them. CDR3 region: CASSHGGLGEKLFF. CDR3 DNA sequence: TGCGCCAGCAGCCACGGGGGGCTAGGAGAAAAACTGTTTTTT.

This clone was detected only once. The chain joins TRBV5-6 to TRBJ1-5; a possible D gene is TRBD1 (5 bases). Germline V gene data show CDR1 as SGHDT and CDR2 as YYEEEE. The CDR3 covers 15 residues. V dropped 0 bases and J dropped 5 bases, with 12 bases sitting between them. CDR3 DNA sequence: TGTGCCAGCAGCTTGGGTGGGGCCCCCGATCAGCCCCAGCATTTT. As protein: CASSLGGAPDQPQHF.

In its sample, this clone was seen a few times. CDR3 residues: CASSLLGANVLTF. The CDR3 region has the DNA TGTGCCAGCAGTTTACTTGGGGCCAACGTCCTGACTTTC. V and J are TRBV27 and TRBJ2-6; D gene ambiguous. From germline, CDR1 is MNHEY and CDR2 SMNVEV (reference sequence). This CDR3 has 13 amino acids. Trimming took off 2 bases at V and 3 bases at J, with 2 bases between the two ends.

The gene calls are TRBV29-1 and TRBJ1-2, with D possibly TRBD1 on 6 matching bases. CDR1 and CDR2 (germline): SQVTM, ANQGSEA. Trimming stripped 7 bases from V and 8 bases from J, with 14 bases between. The CDR3 is 11 residues long. The CDR3 loop reads CSGDTAGGYTF. In DNA form, the CDR3 reads TGCAGCGGGGACACCGCCGGGGGCTACACCTTC.

This clone is a singleton in its sample. This chain joins TRBV7-9 and TRBJ2-1; no clear D gene. The germline V gene has CDR1 SEHNR and CDR2 FQNEAQ (reference sequence). V dropped 3 bases and J dropped 10 bases, with 10 bases sitting between them. The CDR3 spans 12 residues. This CDR3 is CASSLLNPEQFF. Here the CDR3 DNA reads TGTGCCAGCAGCTTGCTAAACCCCGAGCAGTTCTTC.

The chain employs TRBV5-1 and TRBJ2-7; possible D gene TRBD1, 6 bases. Germline CDR1 is SGHRS and CDR2 is YFSETQ. This CDR3 is built from 15 residues. V dropped 4 bases and J dropped 5 bases, with 19 bases sitting between them. Here the CDR3 reads CASSEGTWDTDEQYF. The CDR3 nucleotides are TGCGCCAGCAGCGAAGGGACATGGGACACCGACGAGCAGTACTTC.

This clone was observed a few times. This chain connects TRBV2 to TRBJ2-3; 8 nucleotides align to TRBD2. The length of the CDR3 is 14 residues. The V segment lost 3 bases and the J segment 5 bases; nucleotides outside the gene matches: 4. Per germline, CDR1 SNHLY and CDR2 FYNNEI. CDR3 region: CASSESGGIDTQYF. The CDR3 DNA follows: TGTGCCAGCAGTGAGAGCGGGGGAATAGATACGCAGTATTTT.

This chain connects TRBV4-1 to TRBJ1-1; TRBD1 matches at 8 bases. Germline V gives CDR1 MGHRA, CDR2 YSYEKL. The CDR3 loop spans 17 amino acids. The J segment lost 0 bases and the V segment lost 1 base, leaving 7 bases of the junction unmatched. CDR3 sequence reads: CASSQAWGTGMNTEAFF. CDR3 in DNA: TGCGCCAGCAGCCAAGCGTGGGGGACAGGAATGAACACTGAAGCTTTCTTT.

CDR3 protein: CASSSPDRGSSYNSPLHF. The CDR3 DNA reads TGTGCCAGCAGCTCCCCGGACAGGGGGAGCTCCTATAATTCACCCCTCCACTTT. This sequence joins TRBV11-2 and TRBJ1-6, with 10 bases matching TRBD1. Germline V gene sequence: CDR1 SGHAT, CDR2 FQNNGV. V lost 4 bases, J lost 0 bases, and 6 bases stayed unmatched. The length of the CDR3 is 18 residues.

The chain couples TRBV30 to TRBJ2-1; 8 bases are shared with TRBD2. The CDR3 contains 15 residues. The V and J ends lost 0 bases and 8 bases, in that order; junction bases with no gene match: 9. Germline V gene lookup returns CDR1 GTSNPN and CDR2 SVGIG (reference sequence). CDR3 DNA: TGTGCCTGGAGTGTACCCGGGACTAGTTACCATGAGCAGTTCTTC. It is translated as CAWSVPGTSYHEQFF.